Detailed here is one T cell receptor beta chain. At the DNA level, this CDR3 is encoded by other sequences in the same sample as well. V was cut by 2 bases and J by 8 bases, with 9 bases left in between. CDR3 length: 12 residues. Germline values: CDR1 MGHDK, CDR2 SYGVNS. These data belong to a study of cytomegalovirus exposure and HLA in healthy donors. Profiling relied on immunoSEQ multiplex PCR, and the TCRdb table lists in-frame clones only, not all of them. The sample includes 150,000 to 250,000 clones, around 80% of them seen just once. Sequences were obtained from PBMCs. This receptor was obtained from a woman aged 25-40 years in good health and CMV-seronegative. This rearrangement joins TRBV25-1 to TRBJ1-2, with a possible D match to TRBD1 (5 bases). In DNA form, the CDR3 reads TGTGCCAGCAGTGAAGGGGGGAACGGCTACACCTTC. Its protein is CASSEGGNGYTF.